The TCR beta chain described here comes from a study of T cell responses to AZD1222 COVID-19 vaccine. Overall study results and limits: Just a handful of people given AZD1222 tested seropositive at baseline.

Notes on this clone: What it recognizes is unknown.

The CDR3 sequence is 13 residues long. V was pared by 5 bases and J by 4 bases, with 11 bases between. Germline V gives CDR1 SGHTA, CDR2 FQGTGA. Some clones are missing from TCRdb's copy, which holds only in-frame ones; the method was immunoSEQ multiplex PCR. Here the sample spans around 78,000 clones, approximately 91% being singletons. V is TRBV7-3 and J is TRBJ2-5; D perhaps matches TRBD2 (6 bases). This sample comprised peripheral blood, obtained on day 0 of MenACWY control vaccination. The clonotype comes from an adult in good health. CDR3 sequence: CASSPGSLETQYF. In DNA, the CDR3 is TGTGCCAGCAGCCCCGGGAGTTTAGAGACCCAGTACTTC. Drawing the rest from reference TRBV7-3 and TRBJ2-5, the complete variable domain is GAGVSQTPSNKVTEKGKYVELRCDPISGHTALYWYRQSLGQGPEFLIYFQGTGAADDSGLPNDRFFAVRPEGSVSTLKIQRTERGDSAVYLCASSPGSLETQYFGPGTRLLVL.